These 7 T cell receptor beta chains came from one sample sequenced in a study of tumor-infiltrating lymphocytes in primary liver carcinoma. Both RNA and DNA were isolated together from about 20-30 mg of bulk tissue that had not been sorted. Total RNA (approximately 450 ng) served as template for TCR beta cDNA synthesis primed by a constant-region primer. Researchers made the TCR beta libraries by running three nested multiplex PCR rounds with slightly modified ARM-PCR. Both of the initial two PCR rounds ran for nine to eleven cycles and employed TRBV1-TRBV30 forward primers alongside a C-beta reverse primer. MiXCR, applied by TCRdb to the multiplex PCR reads, yields one record per CDR3 protein. The table records more than 50,000 distinct CDR3 sequences, over 65% of them present only once. Sequenced: liver tumor tissue from sampling region 2. Subset described: tumor region T2, inferior pole. Every receptor here comes from a man aged 35 to 55 with primary liver carcinoma and hepatitis B virus infection.

About this clonotype: Possible read error: a much larger clone is one base away. A read error is likely, as this CDR3 ends without the conserved phenylalanine or tryptophan. The chain uses TRBV7-9 and TRBJ2-1, with TRBD2 identical over 12 bases. The ends lost 11 bases at V and 6 bases at J; junction bases unmatched: 11. The length of the CDR3 is 15 residues. Germline loops: CDR1 SEHNR, CDR2 FQNEAQ (reference sequence). The CDR3 sequence: CAVQLGTSGSNEQFS. The CDR3 coding sequence is TGTGCCGTGCAACTGGGGACTAGCGGGTCCAATGAGCAGTTCTCC.

Turning to this clonotype: The junction differs from germline at one of its ends, possibly a read error. The chain has TRBV12-3 or TRBV12-4 and TRBJ1-5, with D perhaps matching TRBD1 (5 bases). The CDR3 contains 16 residues. CDR3 nucleotides: TGTGCAAGCAGTCCCAGCGGGTTGGGGGGTAATCAGTCCCAGCATTTT. Translated: CASSPSGLGGNQSQHF.

Comment on this clonotype: An end of the junction differs from the germline gene, which may be a read error. The gene calls are TRBV5-1 and TRBJ2-7, with D possibly being TRBD2 (6 bases). In germline, CDR1 is SGHRS, CDR2 YFSETQ. This CDR3 comprises 16 residues. CDR3 in DNA: TGTGCCAGCAGCTCCATTCGGGACTCCGCCTCCTACGAGCAGTACTTC. It specifies CASSSIRDSASYEQYF.

In this sample, this clonotype turned up many times. V is TRBV10-3 and J is TRBJ1-2; D is unclear. The CDR3 spans 12 residues. CDR1 and CDR2 from the germline V gene are ENHRY and SYGVKD. Trimming left V 4 bases short and J 8 bases short, with 11 bases between. This CDR3 reads CAISAGSEGYTF. The CDR3 DNA reads as TGTGCCATCAGTGCGGGCAGCGAGGGCTACACCTTC.

The chain carries TRBV6-5 and TRBJ1-4, with D unclear. V dropped 2 bases and J dropped 8 bases, with 12 bases sitting between them. Germline V gives CDR1 MNHEY, CDR2 SVGAGI. CDR3 length: 14 residues. CDR3 loop: CASSYGWLGEKLFF. The DNA for the CDR3 is TGTGCCAGCAGTTACGGTTGGCTCGGGGAAAAACTGTTTTTT.

The chain recombines TRBV29-1 with TRBJ2-7, with 8 bases fitting TRBD1. This CDR3 spans 14 amino acids. Germline V gene sequence: CDR1 SQVTM, CDR2 ANQGSEA. CDR3 residues: CRVIAGGSPYEQYF. In nucleotides, the CDR3 is TGCAGGGTTATAGCAGGGGGCAGTCCCTACGAGCAGTACTTC.

To note about this clonotype: The junction shows a germline mismatch at one end, possibly a read error. V and J are TRBV6-2 or TRBV6-3 and TRBJ2-1; a possible D gene is TRBD1 (6 bases). The CDR3 is 15 amino acids. The germline CDR1 and CDR2 sequences are MNHEY and SVGEGT. CDR3 bases: TGTACCAGCAGTCCCCTCTTACAGGGCTACAATGAGCAGTTCTTC. This translates into CTSSPLLQGYNEQFF.